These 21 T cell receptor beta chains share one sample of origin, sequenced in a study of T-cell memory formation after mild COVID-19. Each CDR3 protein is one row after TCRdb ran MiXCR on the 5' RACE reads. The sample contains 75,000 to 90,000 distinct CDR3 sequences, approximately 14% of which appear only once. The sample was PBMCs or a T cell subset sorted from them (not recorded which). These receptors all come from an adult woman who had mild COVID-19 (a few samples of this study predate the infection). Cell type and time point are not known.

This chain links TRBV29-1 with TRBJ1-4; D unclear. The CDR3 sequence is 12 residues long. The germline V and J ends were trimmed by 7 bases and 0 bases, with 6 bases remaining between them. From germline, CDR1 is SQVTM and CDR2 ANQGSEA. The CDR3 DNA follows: TGCAGCGGTACAACAACTAATGAAAAACTGTTTTTT. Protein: CSGTTTNEKLFF. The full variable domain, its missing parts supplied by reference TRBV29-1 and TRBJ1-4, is SAVISQKPSRDICQRGTSLTIQCQVDSQVTMMFWYRQQPGQSLTLIATANQGSEATYESGFVIDKFPISRPNLTFSTLTVSNMSPEDSSIYLCSGTTTNEKLFFGSGTQLSVL.

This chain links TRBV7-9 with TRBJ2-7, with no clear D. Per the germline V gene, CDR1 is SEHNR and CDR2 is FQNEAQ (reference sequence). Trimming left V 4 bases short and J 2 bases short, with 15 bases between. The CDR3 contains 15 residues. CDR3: CASSSRTARPYEQYF. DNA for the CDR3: TGTGCCAGCAGCTCCCGGACCGCGCGTCCCTACGAGCAGTACTTC.

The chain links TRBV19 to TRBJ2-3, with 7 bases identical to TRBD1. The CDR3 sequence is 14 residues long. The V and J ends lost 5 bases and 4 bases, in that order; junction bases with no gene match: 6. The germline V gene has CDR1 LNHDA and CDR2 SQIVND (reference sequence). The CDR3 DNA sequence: TGTGCCAGTAGTGAGGGGGCGAGGGCAGATACGCAGTATTTT. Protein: CASSEGARADTQYF.

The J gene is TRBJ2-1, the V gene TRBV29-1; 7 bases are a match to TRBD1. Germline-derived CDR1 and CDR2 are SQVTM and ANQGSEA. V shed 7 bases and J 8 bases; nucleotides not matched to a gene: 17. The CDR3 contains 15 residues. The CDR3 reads CSALEIDRVQDEQFF. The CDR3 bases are TGCAGCGCCCTGGAGATTGACAGGGTACAGGATGAGCAGTTCTTC.

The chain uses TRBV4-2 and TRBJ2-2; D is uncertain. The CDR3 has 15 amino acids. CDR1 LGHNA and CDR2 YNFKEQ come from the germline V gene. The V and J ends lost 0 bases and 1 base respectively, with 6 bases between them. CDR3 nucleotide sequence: TGTGCCAGCAGCCAAGAGCGTCAGAACACCGGGGAGCTGTTTTTT. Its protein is CASSQERQNTGELFF.

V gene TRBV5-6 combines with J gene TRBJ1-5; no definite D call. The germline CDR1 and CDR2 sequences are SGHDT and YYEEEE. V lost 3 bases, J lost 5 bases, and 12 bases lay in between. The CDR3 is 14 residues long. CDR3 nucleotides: TGTGCCAGCAGCTATGGACTGGATGATCAGCCCCAGCATTTT. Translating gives CASSYGLDDQPQHF.

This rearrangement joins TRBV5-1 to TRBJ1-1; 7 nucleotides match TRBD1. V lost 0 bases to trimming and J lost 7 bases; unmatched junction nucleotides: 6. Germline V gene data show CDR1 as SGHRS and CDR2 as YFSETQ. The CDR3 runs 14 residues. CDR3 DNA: TGCGCCAGCAGCTTGGGACAGGGAGAGAATGAAGCTTTCTTT. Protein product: CASSLGQGENEAFF. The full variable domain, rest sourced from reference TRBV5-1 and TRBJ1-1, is KAGVTQTPRYLIKTRGQQVTLSCSPISGHRSVSWYQQTPGQGLQFLFEYFSETQRNKGNFPGRFSGRQFSNSRSEMNVSTLELGDSALYLCASSLGQGENEAFFGQGTRLTVV.

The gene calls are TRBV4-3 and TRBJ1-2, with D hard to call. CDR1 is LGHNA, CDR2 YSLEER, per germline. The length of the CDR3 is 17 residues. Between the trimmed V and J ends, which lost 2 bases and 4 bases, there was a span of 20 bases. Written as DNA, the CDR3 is TGCGCCAGCAGCCAAACTGGTCCTCTCCAAGTCTTCTATGGCTACACCTTC. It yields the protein CASSQTGPLQVFYGYTF.

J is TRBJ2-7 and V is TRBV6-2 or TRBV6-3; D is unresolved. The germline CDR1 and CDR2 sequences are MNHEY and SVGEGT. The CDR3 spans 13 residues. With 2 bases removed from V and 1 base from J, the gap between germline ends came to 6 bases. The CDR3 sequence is CASSYGESYEQYF. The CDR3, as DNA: TGTGCCAGCAGTTACGGCGAATCCTACGAGCAGTACTTC.

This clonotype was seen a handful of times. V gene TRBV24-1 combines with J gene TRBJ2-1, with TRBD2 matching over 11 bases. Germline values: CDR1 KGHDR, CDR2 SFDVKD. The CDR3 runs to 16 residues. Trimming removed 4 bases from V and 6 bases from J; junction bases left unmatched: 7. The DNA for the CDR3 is TGTGCCACCAGTGAGCAGCGACTAGCGGGACCCAATGAGCAGTTCTTC. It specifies CATSEQRLAGPNEQFF.

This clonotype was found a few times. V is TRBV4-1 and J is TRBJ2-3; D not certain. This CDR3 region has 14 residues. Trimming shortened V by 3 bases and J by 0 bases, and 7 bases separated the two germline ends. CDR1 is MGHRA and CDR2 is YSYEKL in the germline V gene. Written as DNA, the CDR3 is TGCGCCAGCAGCCACGGCCCTAGCACAGATACGCAGTATTTT. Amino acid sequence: CASSHGPSTDTQYF.

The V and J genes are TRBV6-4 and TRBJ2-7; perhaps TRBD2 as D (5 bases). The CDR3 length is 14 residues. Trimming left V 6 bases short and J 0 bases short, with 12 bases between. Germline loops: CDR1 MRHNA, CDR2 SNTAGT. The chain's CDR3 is CASRWTGSSYEQYF. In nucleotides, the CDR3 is TGTGCCAGCAGATGGACGGGAAGCTCCTACGAGCAGTACTTC.

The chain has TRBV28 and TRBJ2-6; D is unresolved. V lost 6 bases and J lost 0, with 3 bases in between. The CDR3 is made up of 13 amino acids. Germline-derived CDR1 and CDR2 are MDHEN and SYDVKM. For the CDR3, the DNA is TGTGCCAGCAGCAACTCTGGGGCCAACGTCCTGACTTTC. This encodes CASSNSGANVLTF.

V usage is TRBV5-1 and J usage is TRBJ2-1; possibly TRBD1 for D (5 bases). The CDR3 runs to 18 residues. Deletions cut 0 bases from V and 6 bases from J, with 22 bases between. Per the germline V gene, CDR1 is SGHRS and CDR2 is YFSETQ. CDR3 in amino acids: CASSLEAQGDFRSNEQFF. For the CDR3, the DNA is TGCGCCAGCAGCTTGGAAGCGCAGGGTGATTTTCGGTCCAATGAGCAGTTCTTC.

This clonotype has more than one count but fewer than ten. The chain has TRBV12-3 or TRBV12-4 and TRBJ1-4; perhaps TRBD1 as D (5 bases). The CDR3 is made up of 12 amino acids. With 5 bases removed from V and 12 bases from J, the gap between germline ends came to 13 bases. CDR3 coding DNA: TGTGCCAGCAGTCTCGGTACAGGTGAACTGTTTTTT. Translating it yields CASSLGTGELFF.

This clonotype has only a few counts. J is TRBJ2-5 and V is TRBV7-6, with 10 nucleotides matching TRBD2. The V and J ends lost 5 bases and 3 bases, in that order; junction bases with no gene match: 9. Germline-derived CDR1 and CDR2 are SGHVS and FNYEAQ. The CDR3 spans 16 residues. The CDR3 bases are TGTGCCAGCAGCCGGACTAGCGGAGAGGGGAAAGAGACCCAGTACTTC. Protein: CASSRTSGEGKETQYF.

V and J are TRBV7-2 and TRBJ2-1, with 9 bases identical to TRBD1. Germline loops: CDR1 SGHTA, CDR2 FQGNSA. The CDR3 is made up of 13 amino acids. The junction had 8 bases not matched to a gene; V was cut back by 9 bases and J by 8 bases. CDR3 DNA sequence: TGTGCCAGTCAGGGACAGGGTGAGGATGAGCAGTTCTTC. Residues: CASQGQGEDEQFF.

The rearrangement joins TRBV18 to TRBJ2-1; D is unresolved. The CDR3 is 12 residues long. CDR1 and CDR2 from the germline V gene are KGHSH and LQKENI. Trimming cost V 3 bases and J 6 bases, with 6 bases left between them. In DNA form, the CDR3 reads TGTGCCAGCTCACCGAATACCAATGAGCAGTTCTTC. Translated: CASSPNTNEQFF.

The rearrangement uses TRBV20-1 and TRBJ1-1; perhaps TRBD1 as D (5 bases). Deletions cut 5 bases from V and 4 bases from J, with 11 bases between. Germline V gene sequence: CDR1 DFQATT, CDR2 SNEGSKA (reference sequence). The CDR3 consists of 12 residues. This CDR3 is CSALTAGTEAFF. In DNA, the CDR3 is TGCAGTGCTCTGACAGCAGGCACTGAAGCTTTCTTT.

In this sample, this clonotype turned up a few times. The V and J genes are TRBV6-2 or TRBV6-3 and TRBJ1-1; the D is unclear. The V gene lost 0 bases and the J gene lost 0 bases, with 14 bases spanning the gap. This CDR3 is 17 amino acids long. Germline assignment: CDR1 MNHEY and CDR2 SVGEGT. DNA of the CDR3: TGTGCCAGCAGTTACTCGCGGCGGGAAACCATGAACACTGAAGCTTTCTTT. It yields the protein CASSYSRRETMNTEAFF.

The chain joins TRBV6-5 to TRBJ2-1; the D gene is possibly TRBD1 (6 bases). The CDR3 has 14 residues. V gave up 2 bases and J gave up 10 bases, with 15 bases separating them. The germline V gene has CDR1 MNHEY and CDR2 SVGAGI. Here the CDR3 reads CASSYEDSQGEQFF. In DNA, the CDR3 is TGTGCCAGCAGTTACGAGGACAGCCAAGGGGAGCAGTTCTTC.